The T cell receptor (beta chain) under discussion was sequenced for a study of OX40 agonist ivuxolimab in advanced cancers. Study as a whole: Ivuxolimab, an antibody that agonizes OX40 (CD134), was administered to the patients. Patients treated during dose escalation were battling hepatocellular carcinoma, melanoma, renal cell or head and neck cancer. General study results and limits: Within 6 weeks, CD4+ and CD8+ blood T cells expanded clonally at 0.1 to 3.0 mg/kg. Compared with others, partial responders at 0.1-3.0 mg/kg displayed clonal expansion among the lowest.

Measured with immunoSEQ multiplex PCR; TCRdb has only the in-frame clones, and not every one. The sample has about 69,000 clones; 90% to 95% are singletons. Trimming took off 1 base at V and 4 bases at J, with 21 bases between the two ends. CDR1 MNHEY and CDR2 SMNVEV come from the germline V gene (reference sequence). The CDR3 is 18 amino acids. As for this clone: What it binds is unknown.

The receptor comes from an adult with an advanced solid tumor such as melanoma, head and neck, liver or kidney cancer. The sample was CD4+ or CD8+ T cells sorted from blood, taken in a trial of the OX40 agonist ivuxolimab. The chain carries TRBV27 and TRBJ2-3, with a possible D match to TRBD2 (5 bases). The CDR3 DNA reads TGTGCCAGCAGTTTATTGAACCCCACGCCAAGTAGCGCAGATACGCAGTATTTT. It codes for CASSLLNPTPSSADTQYF.